Here is one T cell receptor (beta chain) with its context. Antigen unknown. Sequencing was performed with immunoSEQ multiplex PCR; in TCRdb, only in-frame clones are kept and a portion is missing. This table has around 30,000 clones, 75% to 85% appearing once. The data are from a study of neoadjuvant nivolumab and ipilimumab in lung cancer. Germline CDR1 MRHNA, CDR2 SNTAGT. The CDR3 has 13 amino acids. V lost 4 bases to trimming and J lost 2 bases, with 8 bases between them. Study-level findings and limits: Only two of four nivolumab-treated tumors gained richness and clonality by surgery. Resected tumors had greater TCR richness and clonality than uninvolved lung.

This receptor was obtained from an adult with non-small cell lung cancer. The V call is TRBV6-4, the J call TRBJ2-5; the D is unclear. This sample comprised tumor tissue, obtained after neoadjuvant nivolumab, alone or with ipilimumab, at or shortly before surgery. This CDR3 is CASSAAPQETQYF. The CDR3 coding sequence is TGTGCCAGCAGTGCCGCACCGCAAGAGACCCAGTACTTC.